Following are 31 T cell receptor beta chains from one sample sequenced in a study of T cells in Graves' hyperthyroidism and ophthalmopathy. It was RNA transcripts that yielded the amplified TCR beta CDR3 regions. HTBI primers were used for first-round RT-PCR of the TCR CDR3. From the multiplex PCR reads, TCRdb called clonotypes with MiXCR, one entry per CDR3 protein. Here the sample spans about 350,000 distinct CDR3 sequences, 15% to 20% being singletons. The sample consisted of blood. The receptor source for this set is a woman in her 40s with Graves' ophthalmopathy.

V usage is TRBV6-1 and J usage is TRBJ2-7; 11 nucleotides match TRBD2. CDR1 and CDR2 from the germline V gene are MNHNS and SASEGT. The trim removed 8 bases at V and 4 bases at J, leaving 7 bases unmatched. The CDR3 is made up of 14 amino acids. The CDR3 DNA is TGTGCCAGCGAAACCGGGACTAGCGGATACGAGCAGTACTTC. Translated: CASETGTSGYEQYF.

With respect to this clonotype: One end of the junction varies from germline; a read error may be responsible. V and J are TRBV4-1 and TRBJ2-5, with 7 nucleotides matching TRBD2. This CDR3 contains 15 residues. Germline V gives CDR1 MGHRA, CDR2 YSYEKL. CDR3 protein: CASSHGGPGGETQYF. The CDR3, as DNA: TGCGCCAGCAGCCATGGGGGTCCGGGAGGCGAGACTCAGTACTTC.

This clonotype was counted at least ten times. The chain uses TRBV20-1 and TRBJ2-5; D remains unclear. The V end was cut by 1 base, the J end by 1 base, with 4 bases between. CDR1 is DFQATT, CDR2 SNEGSKA, per germline (reference sequence). There are 12 residues in the CDR3. The CDR3 sequence is CSARASQETQYF. The CDR3, as DNA: TGCAGTGCTAGAGCTAGCCAAGAGACCCAGTACTTC.

This clonotype was seen ten or more times. V and J are TRBV6-2 or TRBV6-3 and TRBJ2-7; D gene uncertain. The V gene lost 6 bases and the J gene lost 3 bases, with 12 bases spanning the gap. The CDR3 has 13 residues. Per germline, CDR1 MNHEY and CDR2 SVGEGT. DNA of the CDR3: TGTGCCAGCAGGCATGCGGCCAACTACGAGCAGTACTTC. The encoded protein is CASRHAANYEQYF.

Ten or more counts support this clonotype. J is TRBJ2-2 and V is TRBV12-3 or TRBV12-4; D not certain. V lost 4 bases and J 2 bases, leaving 11 bases between the germline ends. The CDR3 consists of 15 residues. The CDR3 DNA reads as TGTGCCAGCAGTTCCCTGGACCGAAACACCGGGGAGCTGTTTTTT. It encodes CASSSLDRNTGELFF.

This clonotype was counted ten times or more. V gene TRBV28 combines with J gene TRBJ1-5, with D possibly matching TRBD1 (6 bases). The germline V gene encodes CDR1 MDHEN and CDR2 SYDVKM. Trimming shortened V by 3 bases and J by 0 bases, and 9 bases separated the two germline ends. The CDR3 length is 15 residues. The CDR3 sequence: CASSFTGFSNQPQHF. The DNA for the CDR3 is TGTGCCAGCAGTTTCACAGGGTTTAGCAATCAGCCCCAGCATTTT.

In the case of this clonotype: Germline and junction disagree at one end, which may indicate a read error. The J gene is TRBJ1-5, the V gene TRBV10-3; maybe TRBD1 (6 bases). This CDR3 has 16 amino acids. Germline-derived CDR1 and CDR2 are ENHRY and SYGVKD. CDR3: CASSESQGTSNQPQHF. The CDR3 bases are TGTGCCAGCAGTGAGTCGCAGGGGACCTCCAATCAGCCCCAGCATTTT.

To note about this clonotype: An end of the junction differs from the germline gene, which may be a read error. The genes are TRBV5-1 and TRBJ1-1, with 7 bases matching TRBD1. Germline-derived CDR1 and CDR2 are SGHRS and YFSETQ. The CDR3 length is 14 residues. CDR3: CAGSFRTGDTEAFF. Written as DNA, the CDR3 is TGCGCCGGCAGCTTTCGAACAGGGGACACTGAAGCTTTCTTT.

The rearrangement links TRBV11-2 to TRBJ2-2, with a possible D match to TRBD2 (6 bases). This CDR3 spans 17 amino acids. The germline CDR1 and CDR2 sequences are SGHAT and FQNNGV. Trimming took 5 bases from V and 8 from J, leaving 24 bases between them. The CDR3 DNA reads as TGTGCCAGCAGCCCCCCCGCGGGGCGGCCCGGGCGGGGGGAGCTGTTTTTT. The encoded protein is CASSPPAGRPGRGELFF. The full variable domain, its missing parts supplied by reference TRBV11-2 and TRBJ2-2, is EAGVAQSPRYKIIEKRQSVAFWCNPISGHATLYWYQQILGQGPKLLIQFQNNGVVDDSQLPKDRFSAERLKGVDSTLKIQPAKLEDSAVYLCASSPPAGRPGRGELFFGEGSRLTVL.

The chain carries TRBV7-2 and TRBJ2-5, with TRBD2 matching over 12 bases. CDR1 and CDR2 from the germline V gene are SGHTA and FQGNSA. The CDR3 consists of 16 residues. Losses at the gene ends were 3 bases for V and 5 bases for J; bases not matched to a gene: 7. CDR3 sequence (DNA): TGTGCCAGCAGCTTGCTGACTAGCGGGAGAGGGGAGACCCAGTACTTC. Protein product: CASSLLTSGRGETQYF.

In this sample, this clonotype turned up many times. The V and J genes are TRBV6-1 and TRBJ2-4, with D hard to call. Trimming removed 5 bases from V and 2 bases from J, with 13 bases in between. CDR3 length equals 15 residues. The germline V gene has CDR1 MNHNS and CDR2 SASEGT. The CDR3 loop reads CASSSQWNSKNIQYF. For the CDR3, the DNA is TGTGCCAGCAGTAGCCAGTGGAACTCCAAAAACATTCAGTACTTC.

At least ten counts were recorded for this clonotype. The chain joins TRBV28 to TRBJ2-5; 7 bases are shared with TRBD2. This CDR3 is 17 amino acids long. Germline assignment: CDR1 MDHEN and CDR2 SYDVKM. V was clipped by 6 bases and J by 5 bases; unmatched bases: 18. CDR3 DNA sequence: TGTGCCAGCAGCTCGATGCGGGTTTGGGAGGGTGAGGAGACCCAGTACTTC. This gives the protein CASSSMRVWEGEETQYF.

This clonotype was observed at least ten times. This chain links TRBV7-8 with TRBJ1-5; D is ambiguous. CDR3 length: 16 residues. Trimming left V 0 bases short and J 9 bases short, with 18 bases between. Germline CDR1 reads SGHVS; CDR2 reads FQNEAQ. CDR3 residues: CASSLAVGILARPQHF. The CDR3 DNA follows: TGTGCCAGCAGCTTAGCGGTGGGAATCCTGGCTCGGCCCCAGCATTTT.

This clonotype was detected many times. This may be a read error, as it is one base from a much larger clone. V usage is TRBV6-1 and J usage is TRBJ2-2; D perhaps matches TRBD2 (6 bases). CDR3 length: 14 amino acids. Germline CDR1 and CDR2: MNHNS and SASEGT. The V gene lost 7 bases and the J gene lost 2 bases, with 11 bases spanning the gap. The CDR3 is CASKELANTGELFF. DNA for the CDR3: TGTGCCAGCAAGGAACTAGCCAACACCGGGGAGCTGTTTTTT.

The rearrangement joins TRBV6-2 or TRBV6-3 to TRBJ2-5, with 11 bases aligning to TRBD2. CDR3 size: 15 residues. The germline V gene has CDR1 MNHEY and CDR2 SVGEGT. The V and J ends lost 5 bases and 5 bases, in that order; junction bases with no gene match: 7. The CDR3 bases are TGTGCCAGCAGTGATCTAGCGGGAGGATACGAGACCCAGTACTTC. This sequence encodes CASSDLAGGYETQYF.

The chain uses TRBV24-1 and TRBJ2-7, with TRBD1 identical over 9 bases. Germline values: CDR1 KGHDR, CDR2 SFDVKD. This CDR3 has 13 residues. J gave up 4 bases and V 9 bases, and 6 bases lay outside the gene matches. The CDR3 protein is CATGGQGRYEQYF. The CDR3, as DNA: TGTGCCACCGGTGGACAGGGGAGGTACGAGCAGTACTTC.

This clonotype was observed at least ten times. The chain employs TRBV2 and TRBJ2-4; TRBD1 matches at 9 bases. Germline V gene sequence: CDR1 SNHLY, CDR2 FYNNEI. The CDR3 loop spans 14 amino acids. The junction had 7 bases not matched to a gene; V was cut back by 5 bases and J by 8 bases. CDR3 bases: TGTGCCAGCAGTTTGGGACAGGGTGGCGACATTCAGTACTTC. This sequence encodes CASSLGQGGDIQYF.

There are a few counts of this clonotype. The V and J genes are TRBV29-1 and TRBJ2-7; the match to TRBD2 covers 7 bases. The CDR3 covers 17 residues. Germline values: CDR1 SQVTM, CDR2 ANQGSEA. After removal of 1 base from V and 4 bases from J, the junction contained 16 bases not matched to a gene. The CDR3: CSVEAAERDAWGYEQYF. The CDR3 DNA follows: TGCAGCGTTGAAGCGGCCGAGCGGGACGCCTGGGGGTACGAGCAGTACTTC.

This clonotype was detected ten times or more. The genes are TRBV27 and TRBJ2-7, with 9 bases identical to TRBD2. In germline, CDR1 is MNHEY, CDR2 SMNVEV (reference sequence). The V segment lost 10 bases and the J segment 2 bases; nucleotides outside the gene matches: 12. The CDR3 sequence is 15 residues long. The CDR3 coding sequence is TGTGCCACCCGATTAGCGGGAGTCCAACCCTACGAGCAGTACTTC. It is translated as CATRLAGVQPYEQYF.

This clonotype was recorded many times. The chain is built from TRBV5-1 and TRBJ2-7; D possibly corresponds to TRBD2 (8 bases). In germline, CDR1 is SGHRS, CDR2 YFSETQ. This CDR3 comprises 14 residues. V lost 4 bases and J 2 bases, leaving 13 bases between the germline ends. The CDR3 bases are TGCGCCAGCAGCCGGGAGGGACAGCCCTACGAGCAGTACTTC. Its translation is CASSREGQPYEQYF.

This clonotype was detected ten times or more. At one end, the junction sequence differs from germline, possibly due to a read error. This chain uses TRBV20-1 with TRBJ1-3; D may be TRBD1 (5 bases). This CDR3 contains 17 residues. CDR1 and CDR2 (germline): DFQATT, SNEGSKA (reference sequence). This chain's CDR3 is CSATVPEVGASGNAIYF. The DNA of the CDR3 is TGCAGTGCGACGGTCCCCGAGGTTGGGGCCTCTGGAAACGCCATATATTTT.

On this clonotype itself: The germline gene is not matched at one end of the junction; a read error may be the cause. The V and J genes are TRBV12-3 or TRBV12-4 and TRBJ2-7, with 10 bases lining up with TRBD1. The CDR3 runs 15 residues. The chain's CDR3 is CVSSRSGTGDYEQYF. CDR3 in DNA: TGTGTCAGCAGTCGTTCCGGGACAGGGGACTACGAGCAGTACTTC.

This clonotype was recorded many times. This sequence joins TRBV7-2 and TRBJ2-6; unclear D gene. This CDR3 is built from 18 residues. Between the trimmed V and J ends, which lost 4 bases and 1 base, there was a span of 17 bases. Looked up from germline, CDR1 is SGHTA and CDR2 is FQGNSA. Here the CDR3 DNA reads TGTGCCAGCAGCTCATTAGGAGCAGGTTTTTCTGGGGCCAACGTCCTGACTTTC. Its protein is CASSSLGAGFSGANVLTF.

In this sample, this clonotype turned up a few times. The CDR3 bases are TGTGCCAGCAGCTTATCAAGAGGTCAGAAAATGTTGGACACTGAAGCTTTCTTT. Residues: CASSLSRGQKMLDTEAFF. The chain couples TRBV11-2 to TRBJ1-1; D unresolved. The CDR3 sequence is 18 residues long. Trimming took off 2 bases at V and 3 bases at J, with 22 bases between the two ends. In germline, CDR1 is SGHAT, CDR2 FQNNGV.

This clonotype was picked up many times. Here the CDR3 DNA reads TGCAGTGCTAGGCGACAGGGTTGGGGCACTGAAGCTTTCTTT. Its translation: CSARRQGWGTEAFF. This sequence joins TRBV20-1 and TRBJ1-1, with 7 nucleotides matching TRBD1. The CDR3 is 14 amino acids. Germline lookup yields CDR1 DFQATT and CDR2 SNEGSKA (reference sequence). J gave up 4 bases and V 3 bases, and 8 bases lay outside the gene matches.

In its sample, this clonotype was seen many times. The rearrangement joins TRBV28 to TRBJ2-5; 14 bases are a match to TRBD2. The CDR3 has 16 residues. V dropped 4 bases and J dropped 5; count of bases not matched to a gene: 6. Germline-derived CDR1 and CDR2 are MDHEN and SYDVKM. Here the CDR3 DNA reads TGTGCCAGCAGTTCCTGGACTAGCGGGAGGCGGGAGACCCAGTACTTC. Its protein product is CASSSWTSGRRETQYF.

This clonotype was seen ten or more times. V and J are TRBV9 and TRBJ2-7; D uncertain. There are 15 residues in the CDR3. V was cut by 0 bases and J by 0 bases, with 10 bases left in between. Germline V lookup: CDR1 SGDLS, CDR2 YYNGEE. Here the CDR3 reads CASSVAGGASYEQYF. The CDR3 nucleotides read TGTGCCAGCAGCGTAGCGGGCGGAGCCTCCTACGAGCAGTACTTC.

Many counts were recorded for this clonotype. The V call is TRBV15, the J call TRBJ1-1; D gene ambiguous. Trimming stripped 0 bases from V and 0 bases from J, with 8 bases between. CDR3 length equals 15 residues. Germline lookup yields CDR1 LNHNV and CDR2 YYDKDF (reference sequence). The CDR3 nucleotides read TGTGCCACCAGCAGAGACAGGAGGCTGAACACTGAAGCTTTCTTT. Residues: CATSRDRRLNTEAFF. The variable domain in full, completed from reference TRBV15 and TRBJ1-1, reads DAMVIQNPRYQVTQFGKPVTLSCSQTLNHNVMYWYQQKSSQAPKLLFHYYDKDFNNEADTPDNFQSRRPNTSFCFLDIRSPGLGDTAMYLCATSRDRRLNTEAFFGQGTRLTVV.

This clonotype was observed many times. This chain uses TRBV20-1 with TRBJ2-7, with 8 bases identical to TRBD2. The ends lost 1 base at V and 6 bases at J; junction bases unmatched: 14. CDR3 length equals 16 residues. Per germline, CDR1 DFQATT and CDR2 SNEGSKA (reference sequence). CDR3 protein: CSARGTSSWMGLEQYF. The DNA of the CDR3 is TGCAGTGCTAGAGGGACTAGCTCTTGGATGGGACTCGAGCAGTACTTC.

This clonotype was picked up many times. V is TRBV27 and J is TRBJ2-7, with no clear D. This CDR3 has 9 amino acids. V lost 6 bases and J 10 bases, leaving 7 bases between the germline ends. Germline assignment: CDR1 MNHEY and CDR2 SMNVEV (reference sequence). The chain's CDR3 is CASSPPQYF. The CDR3 DNA reads TGTGCCAGCAGCCCCCCTCAGTACTTC.

This clonotype has at least ten counts. The chain joins TRBV11-2 to TRBJ1-3; D is undetermined. CDR3 length equals 15 residues. Germline lookup yields CDR1 SGHAT and CDR2 FQNNGV. Trimming pared 0 bases from V and 0 bases from J, leaving 6 bases between. For the CDR3, the DNA is TGTGCCAGCAGCTTAGAACAGCGCTCTGGAAACACCATATATTTT. It specifies CASSLEQRSGNTIYF. The variable domain in full, completed from reference TRBV11-2 and TRBJ1-3, reads EAGVAQSPRYKIIEKRQSVAFWCNPISGHATLYWYQQILGQGPKLLIQFQNNGVVDDSQLPKDRFSAERLKGVDSTLKIQPAKLEDSAVYLCASSLEQRSGNTIYFGEGSWLTVV.